The 2 T cell receptor beta chains below were found in one sample sequenced in a study of technical replicates of blood from a few donors. Repertoires were generated with immunoSEQ multiplex PCR, while TCRdb's copy carries only in-frame clones and drops some. The repertoire has roughly 14,000 clones, around nine tenths of them found once; the top ten carry roughly an eighth. The specimen sequenced was PBMCs. These receptors came from a human donor in good health.

The CDR3 coding sequence is TGTGCCTGGAGGCTGAGCGGGAGTACGGATACGCAGTATTTT. It yields the protein CAWRLSGSTDTQYF. The chain carries TRBV30 and TRBJ2-3, with 8 bases aligning to TRBD2. V lost 3 bases to trimming and J lost 6 bases; unmatched junction nucleotides: 8. The CDR3 is 14 residues long. Per germline, CDR1 GTSNPN and CDR2 SVGIG (reference sequence).

This rearrangement joins TRBV15 to TRBJ2-7; 7 nucleotides align to TRBD1. Unmatched junction bases numbered 4, after V lost 0 bases and J lost 5 bases. In germline, CDR1 is LNHNV, CDR2 YYDKDF (reference sequence). The CDR3 loop spans 14 amino acids. CDR3 DNA: TGTGCCACCAGCAGAGATAACAGGGGAAACGAGCAGTACTTC. This sequence encodes CATSRDNRGNEQYF.